This T cell receptor (beta chain) was sequenced during a study of blood T cell repertoires in COVID-19. Remarks on this clone: Additional DNA sequences in this sample encode the identical CDR3.

In the authors' methods: Reference gene primer amplification gave estimated nucleated cell counts. Repertoires were generated with immunoSEQ multiplex PCR, while TCRdb's copy carries only in-frame clones and drops some. The V and J calls and the clone size are those of that table, but D and trimming were determined from the DNA. The sample includes 130,000 to 150,000 clones, under 90% of them seen just once. The germline V gene encodes CDR1 MNHEY and CDR2 SMNVEV (reference sequence). This CDR3 has 15 amino acids. Trimming removed 0 bases from V and 3 bases from J; junction bases left unmatched: 0. The sample comprised peripheral blood. The chain joins TRBV27 to TRBJ2-7, with 12 bases identical to TRBD2. The TCR sequence derives from a man between 65 and 85 years old who had recovered from COVID-19. The CDR3 DNA follows: TGTGCCAGCAGTTTATCGGGACTAGCGGGCTACGAGCAGTACTTC. Protein: CASSLSGLAGYEQYF.